These T cell receptor beta chains were read from a single sample in a study of T cell changes during pregnancy in multiple sclerosis. The assay was immunoSEQ multiplex PCR, and TCRdb's table has in-frame clones only and misses some. In the table there are 90,000 to 120,000 clones, roughly nine tenths of which are singletons. Specimen: peripheral blood, collected after pregnancy. The receptors come from a female donor with multiple sclerosis, enrolled in a pregnancy study. The CDR3 runs from the conserved cysteine through the conserved F or W. A D gene is named only where the DNA matches it firmly. Only some rows state a clone size, as once, few, many or a class for expanded clones.

J: TRBJ2-1; size: .; D: .; V: TRBV7-9; DNA: TGTGCCAGCAGCACGGAAATGGACAGCACTAGGGATGAGCAGTTCTTC; CDR3: CASSTEMDSTRDEQFF
J: TRBJ2-5; size: .; D: .; V: TRBV7-9; DNA: TGTGCCCAACAGACCGGCCAAGAGACCCAGTACTTC; CDR3: CAQQTGQETQYF
J: TRBJ2-5; size: .; D: .; V: TRBV25-1; DNA: TGTGCCAGCAGTGAATGGGTAGCACGAGAGACCCAGTACTTC; CDR3: CASSEWVARETQYF
J: TRBJ2-2; size: .; D: TRBD2; V: TRBV9; DNA: TGTGCCAGCAGCGTAATTGCGGGGGGGAACACCGGGGAGCTGTTTTTT; CDR3: CASSVIAGGNTGELFF
J: TRBJ1-1; size: .; D: TRBD1; V: TRBV5-6; DNA: TGTGCCAGCAGCGTAAGACAGGGCGGTGGTGAAGCTTTCTTT; CDR3: CASSVRQGGGEAFF
J: TRBJ1-5; size: .; D: TRBD1; V: TRBV7-2; DNA: TGTGCCAGTACCAGACAGGGGAACCAGCCCCAGCATTTT; CDR3: CASTRQGNQPQHF
J: TRBJ1-6; size: .; D: .; V: TRBV14; DNA: TGTGCCAGCAGCCAAGAAAGAGGGAGTGTCTTCTCACCCCTCCACTTT; CDR3: CASSQERGSVFSPLHF
J: TRBJ2-3; size: .; D: TRBD2; V: TRBV6-5; DNA: TGTGCCAGCACCATGGGACTAGCGGGGCTCCATACGCAGTATTTT; CDR3: CASTMGLAGLHTQYF
J: TRBJ2-2; size: .; D: .; V: TRBV7-9; DNA: TGTGCCAGCAGCGGGGGGACAGAGAGCGCCGGGGAGCTGTTTTTT; CDR3: CASSGGTESAGELFF
J: TRBJ1-2; size: .; D: .; V: TRBV5-6; DNA: TGTGCCAGCAGCTTGGGGGGCCAGGCGAACTATGGCTACACCTTC; CDR3: CASSLGGQANYGYTF
J: TRBJ2-7; size: .; D: TRBD1; V: TRBV18; DNA: TGTGCCAGCTCTCCGGGACAGGGGGCGCCTGAACAGTACTTC; CDR3: CASSPGQGAPEQYF
J: TRBJ2-7; size: .; D: TRBD1; V: TRBV19; DNA: TGTGCCAGTAGTATGGGGGACAGCTACGAGCAGTACTTC; CDR3: CASSMGDSYEQYF
J: TRBJ2-7; size: .; D: TRBD2; V: TRBV18; DNA: TGTGCCAGCTCGCGGGCAGCACGAGGCGGGGGGGCTGGAGAGCAGTACTTC; CDR3: CASSRAARGGGAGEQYF
J: TRBJ1-1; size: .; D: .; V: TRBV7-9; DNA: TGTGCCAGCAGCCCAGGACTTTATGGTTTCTTT; CDR3: CASSPGLYGFF
J: TRBJ2-1; size: .; D: TRBD2; V: TRBV30; DNA: TGTGCCTGGAGCAAACTAGCGGGGGGGCTCGGGGAGCAGTTCTTC; CDR3: CAWSKLAGGLGEQFF
J: TRBJ1-5; size: .; D: TRBD1; V: TRBV28; DNA: TGTGCCAGCAGAGGGACAGGCTTCAATCAGCCCCAGCATTTT; CDR3: CASRGTGFNQPQHF
J: TRBJ2-1; size: .; D: .; V: TRBV5-6; DNA: TGTGCCAGCAGCTTGGGGAGCTCCTACAATGAGCAGTTCTTC; CDR3: CASSLGSSYNEQFF
J: TRBJ1-2; size: .; D: .; V: TRBV15; DNA: TGTGCCACCAGCGGCAGGGTGGACTATGGCTACACCTTC; CDR3: CATSGRVDYGYTF
J: TRBJ1-1; size: once; D: .; V: TRBV5-1; DNA: TGCGCCAGCAGCTTGGTGGAGGGGGGGGGCACTGAAGCTTTCTTT; CDR3: CASSLVEGGGTEAFF
J: TRBJ2-5; size: .; D: TRBD2; V: TRBV5-4; DNA: TGTGCCAGCAGCTTGGCCGGGACTACGGCCGAGACCCAGTACTTC; CDR3: CASSLAGTTAETQYF
J: TRBJ2-2; size: few; D: TRBD1; V: TRBV11-3; DNA: TGTGCCAGCAGCATACGAACGGGACAGTCCGGGGAGCTGTTTTTT; CDR3: CASSIRTGQSGELFF
J: TRBJ2-7; size: .; D: .; V: TRBV29-1; DNA: TGCAGCGTTGAAGACGGGATTGACTACGAGCAGTACTTC; CDR3: CSVEDGIDYEQYF
J: TRBJ2-7; size: .; D: .; V: TRBV9; DNA: TGTGCCAGCAGCGCCATCCAGGGTTCCGGGCAGTACTTC; CDR3: CASSAIQGSGQYF
J: TRBJ1-5; size: .; D: .; V: TRBV21-1; DNA: TGTGCCAGCAACGCCCGGGACAGGGTCAATCAGCCCCAGCATTTT; CDR3: CASNARDRVNQPQHF
J: TRBJ1-2; size: .; D: .; V: TRBV30; DNA: TGTGCCTGGAGCTCGACAGTTAACTATGGCTACACCTTC; CDR3: CAWSSTVNYGYTF
J: TRBJ1-1; size: .; D: .; V: TRBV23-1; DNA: TGCGCCAGCAGTCAACTTCGGGGGGATCTCACTGAAGCTTTCTTT; CDR3: CASSQLRGDLTEAFF
J: TRBJ2-7; size: .; D: TRBD1; V: TRBV18; DNA: TGTGCCAGCTCCGCGACAGGGGGCTACTACGAGCAGTACTTC; CDR3: CASSATGGYYEQYF
J: TRBJ2-7; size: .; D: TRBD1; V: TRBV6-1; DNA: TGTGCCAGCAGTTCGGGACAGGGGTACGAGCAGTACTTC; CDR3: CASSSGQGYEQYF
J: TRBJ2-7; size: .; D: .; V: TRBV2; DNA: TGTGCCAGCAGTGAATTGGAGGGGTCGTACTTC; CDR3: CASSELEGSYF
J: TRBJ1-6; size: .; D: TRBD1; V: TRBV9; DNA: TGTGCCAGCAGCGCTGGGACAGGTTATAATTCACCCCTCCACTTT; CDR3: CASSAGTGYNSPLHF
J: TRBJ1-6; size: .; D: .; V: TRBV7-8; DNA: TGTGCCAGCAGTGGACAGTCTAATTCACCCCTCCACTTT; CDR3: CASSGQSNSPLHF
J: TRBJ1-1; size: .; D: .; V: TRBV9; DNA: TGTGCCAGCAGCCACCCCAGAACAGGTAATGTTAGGAACACTGAAGCTTTCTTT; CDR3: CASSHPRTGNVRNTEAFF
J: TRBJ1-3; size: .; D: .; V: TRBV27; DNA: TGTGCCAGCAGTTTAAATCTCCCGAGCTCTGGAAACACCATATATTTT; CDR3: CASSLNLPSSGNTIYF
J: TRBJ1-1; size: .; D: .; V: TRBV13; DNA: TGTGCCAGCAGCTCCCCGACAGAAAACACTGAAGCTTTCTTT; CDR3: CASSSPTENTEAFF
J: TRBJ1-1; size: .; D: TRBD1; V: TRBV5-1; DNA: TGCGCCAGCAGCCTCCGAAGGCCCCAGGGGGCTACTGAAGCTTTCTTT; CDR3: CASSLRRPQGATEAFF
J: TRBJ2-7; size: .; D: TRBD2; V: TRBV15; DNA: TGTGCCACCAGCAGAGGCTCTTCTAGCGGGGGGGCCTTCTACGAGCAGTACTTC; CDR3: CATSRGSSSGGAFYEQYF
J: TRBJ2-1; size: .; D: TRBD2; V: TRBV5-8; DNA: TGTGCCAGCAGCTTTGGTGCGGGGGGGCGGTACAATGAGCAGTTCTTC; CDR3: CASSFGAGGRYNEQFF
J: TRBJ2-3; size: .; D: .; V: TRBV27; DNA: TGTGCCAGCAGTCTCCTAACAGGGACAGATACGCAGTATTTT; CDR3: CASSLLTGTDTQYF
J: TRBJ2-2; size: once; D: TRBD2; V: TRBV7-2; DNA: TGTGCCAGCAGCTTACTAGCGGGGGCCCTCTTTGGCGGGGAGCTGTTTTTT; CDR3: CASSLLAGALFGGELFF
J: TRBJ2-7; size: .; D: .; V: TRBV19; DNA: TGTGCCAGTAGTATCGTGGGGGGCTCCTACGAGCAGTACTTC; CDR3: CASSIVGGSYEQYF
J: TRBJ1-6; size: .; D: .; V: TRBV6-1; DNA: TGTGCCAGCAGTGAAATTGGGCAGGGTCGGAATTCACCCCTCCACTTT; CDR3: CASSEIGQGRNSPLHF
J: TRBJ2-7; size: .; D: .; V: TRBV2; DNA: TGTGCCAGCCGACACTTGTCGCGCTACGAGCAGTACTTC; CDR3: CASRHLSRYEQYF
J: TRBJ2-1; size: .; D: .; V: TRBV5-6; DNA: TGTGCCAGCAGCTTGGGCGGGGCAGCTTCATACAATGAGCAGTTCTTC; CDR3: CASSLGGAASYNEQFF
J: TRBJ2-7; size: .; D: TRBD1; V: TRBV10-2; DNA: TGCGCCAGCAGCGACAGGGACTACGAGCAGTACTTC; CDR3: CASSDRDYEQYF
J: TRBJ2-1; size: .; D: TRBD1; V: TRBV9; DNA: TGTGCCAGCAGCATCCGGGACAGCAATGAGCAGTTCTTC; CDR3: CASSIRDSNEQFF
J: TRBJ1-6; size: few; D: TRBD1; V: TRBV6-6; DNA: TGTGCCAGCAGTACCGGGACAGATAATTCACCCCTCCACTTT; CDR3: CASSTGTDNSPLHF
J: TRBJ2-7; size: few; D: .; V: TRBV5-1; DNA: TGCGCCAGCAGCTTGACACCCTCCTACGAGCAGTACTTC; CDR3: CASSLTPSYEQYF
J: TRBJ2-1; size: .; D: TRBD2; V: TRBV7-7; DNA: TGTGCTAGCAGCTTAGGACTAGCGGGGATCAATGAGCAGTTCTTC; CDR3: CASSLGLAGINEQFF